Each of the 15 T cell receptor beta chains below was sequenced from the same sample in a study of PD-1 blockade in classical Hodgkin lymphoma (dated by TCRdb to about 2020). Interpreted using the paper, the time point label stands for: newly diagnosed, previously untreated cHL patient sample. Library generation was performed with the immunoSEQ multiplex PCR assay. This immuneACCESS table, as held by TCRdb, lists in-frame sequences with V and J called but not all clones. Of the missing ones, under half trace to an unresolved V gene in checked studies; the others have no known cause. The sample table shows about 21,000 clones, and around 94% are seen once. The ten largest clonotypes hold roughly 5.5% of the sample. Sequenced: peripheral blood mononuclear cells (PBMCs). The origin of the receptors is a human donor with classical Hodgkin lymphoma.

CDR3 sequence (DNA): TGTGCCAGCAGGGTCGGGGGGGTTGGTTCACCCCTCCACTTT. Translation gives CASRVGGVGSPLHF. This chain connects TRBV27 to TRBJ1-6, with TRBD1 as a possible D gene (5 bases). Germline-derived CDR1 and CDR2 are MNHEY and SMNVEV (reference sequence). Trimming shortened V by 6 bases and J by 9 bases, and 15 bases separated the two germline ends. The CDR3 contains 14 residues.

The chain uses TRBV5-1 and TRBJ2-7; D possibly matches TRBD1 or TRBD2 (5 bases each). Per the germline V gene, CDR1 is SGHRS and CDR2 is YFSETQ. The CDR3 extends over 12 amino acids. The V and J ends lost 3 bases and 7 bases respectively, with 11 bases between them. The CDR3 loop reads CASSWDGGEQYF. CDR3 DNA: TGCGCCAGCAGCTGGGACGGTGGAGAGCAGTACTTC.

The table lists this clone with a count of one. The chain joins TRBV7-2 to TRBJ2-3, with 10 bases identical to TRBD2. Germline-derived CDR1 and CDR2 are SGHTA and FQGNSA. This CDR3 has 16 residues. Losses at the gene ends were 3 bases for V and 1 base for J; bases not matched to a gene: 4. CDR3 sequence reads: CASSFTSGGGTDTQYF. DNA for the CDR3: TGTGCCAGCAGCTTCACGAGCGGGGGGGGCACAGATACGCAGTATTTT.

The V and J genes are TRBV28 and TRBJ2-1; a weak D match, TRBD2 (8 bases). Between the trimmed V and J ends, which lost 6 bases and 6 bases, there was a span of 15 bases. The CDR3 totals 14 residues. Germline V gives CDR1 MDHEN, CDR2 SYDVKM. CDR3 coding DNA: TGTGCCAGCAGCGGGGGGGACAGACTCAATGAGCAGTTCTTC. Translated: CASSGGDRLNEQFF.

The chain has TRBV27 and TRBJ2-2, with D tentatively TRBD1 (6 bases). Per germline, CDR1 MNHEY and CDR2 SMNVEV (reference sequence). V was pared by 2 bases and J by 1 base, with 8 bases between. This CDR3 is built from 15 residues. Written as DNA, the CDR3 is TGTGCCAGCAGTTTACTGACAGGGAACACCGGGGAGCTGTTTTTT. This sequence encodes CASSLLTGNTGELFF.

The V gene is TRBV19, the J gene TRBJ1-1, with 8 bases identical to TRBD1. Germline V gene lookup returns CDR1 LNHDA and CDR2 SQIVND (reference sequence). V shed 3 bases and J 11 bases; nucleotides not matched to a gene: 8. The CDR3 is 13 residues long. CDR3: CASSIQGAATAFF. DNA of the CDR3: TGTGCCAGTAGTATCCAGGGGGCCGCGACGGCTTTCTTT.

This clone was detected only once. The chain employs TRBV2 and TRBJ1-1, with D possibly TRBD1 on 5 matching bases. From germline, CDR1 is SNHLY and CDR2 FYNNEI. The CDR3 consists of 15 residues. V was clipped by 8 bases and J by 4 bases, with 20 bases between them. CDR3 bases: TGTGCCAGCCCGAGGCCAGGGTCCTTTCCCACTGAAGCTTTCTTT. It specifies CASPRPGSFPTEAFF.

This chain connects TRBV4-3 to TRBJ2-2, with a weak D call TRBD1 (6 bases). Trimming shortened V by 4 bases and J by 8 bases, and 26 bases separated the two germline ends. CDR3 length: 18 residues. CDR1 and CDR2 (germline): LGHNA, YSLEER. The CDR3 loop reads CASSPSLPGHPYRGELFF. The CDR3 nucleotides are TGCGCCAGCAGCCCGTCCTTACCGGGACATCCTTACAGGGGGGAGCTGTTTTTT.

The genes are TRBV29-1 and TRBJ2-7, with TRBD2 matching over 8 bases. CDR3 length equals 16 residues. V trimming: 7 bases; J trimming: 4 bases; junction bases outside the gene matches: 18. The germline V gene encodes CDR1 SQVTM and CDR2 ANQGSEA. The CDR3 bases are TGCAGCGCCCCTGGCGGGGGGACTTTAAAAGGATACGAGCAGTACTTC. Residues: CSAPGGGTLKGYEQYF.

V usage is TRBV7-9 and J usage is TRBJ2-1, with 8 bases fitting TRBD2. CDR3 length equals 16 residues. Germline assignment: CDR1 SEHNR and CDR2 FQNEAQ (reference sequence). Trimming at V came to 2 bases and at J to 2 bases, leaving 5 bases not matched to a gene. This CDR3 reads CASSLLTGGAYNEQFF. DNA for the CDR3: TGTGCCAGCAGCTTACTTACCGGGGGGGCCTACAATGAGCAGTTCTTC.

This clone has just one count. The chain carries TRBV5-1 and TRBJ1-1; tentative D call: TRBD1 (5 bases). This CDR3 is 13 amino acids long. CDR1 and CDR2 from the germline V gene are SGHRS and YFSETQ. Trimming shortened V by 2 bases and J by 6 bases, and 11 bases separated the two germline ends. The CDR3 nucleotides are TGCGCCAGCAGCTTCGAGGGCAGGGCTGAAGCTTTCTTT. This encodes CASSFEGRAEAFF.

This rearrangement joins TRBV10-3 to TRBJ1-1; D is perhaps TRBD1 (6 bases). The V gene's germline CDR1 is ENHRY and CDR2 SYGVKD. V dropped 6 bases and J dropped 0 bases, with 8 bases sitting between them. The CDR3 consists of 13 residues. This CDR3 is CAIRDRVNTEAFF. The CDR3 DNA reads TGTGCCATCAGGGACAGAGTGAACACTGAAGCTTTCTTT.

This sequence joins TRBV11-2 and TRBJ1-2, with a possible D match to TRBD1 (6 bases). Trimming cost V 0 bases and J 7 bases, with 12 bases left between them. The germline V gene has CDR1 SGHAT and CDR2 FQNNGV. The length of the CDR3 is 14 residues. The CDR3 loop is CASSLEGLGAGYTF. CDR3 in DNA: TGTGCCAGCAGCTTAGAAGGGTTGGGGGCTGGCTACACCTTC.

The rearrangement links TRBV7-8 to TRBJ2-5; D gene ambiguous. CDR1 and CDR2 (germline): SGHVS, FQNEAQ. This CDR3 comprises 13 residues. The ends were cut back, 7 bases at V and 7 bases at J, with 16 bases in the middle. CDR3 sequence reads: CASTPRFDGTQYF. The CDR3 DNA sequence: TGTGCCAGCACACCCCGTTTCGACGGGACCCAGTACTTC.

With respect to this clone: Relative to the germline gene, one junction end is altered; a read error may explain this. This sequence joins TRBV7-8 and TRBJ2-2; 11 bases match TRBD2. The CDR3 totals 15 residues. Germline CDR1 reads SGHVS; CDR2 reads FQNEAQ. The CDR3 here is CASRLAGGRTGELFF. In nucleotides, the CDR3 is TGTGCCAGCAGGTTAGCGGGGGGGCGTACCGGGGAGCTGTTTTTT.